One and the same sample provided the 18 T cell receptor beta chains below, sequenced in a study of T-cell memory formation after mild COVID-19. From the 5' RACE reads, TCRdb called clonotypes with MiXCR, one entry per CDR3 protein. The sample records roughly 300,000 distinct CDR3 sequences, around 8% being singletons. The sequencing input was PBMCs or a T cell subset sorted from them (not recorded which). Source of these receptors: a man between 18 and 35 years old who had mild COVID-19 (a few samples of this study predate the infection). Cell type and time point are not known.

This clonotype was picked up a small number of times. The chain uses TRBV3-1 and TRBJ2-1; 9 nucleotides match TRBD1. This CDR3 has 15 residues. Germline V lookup: CDR1 LGHDT, CDR2 YNNKEL (reference sequence). V trimming: 4 bases; J trimming: 4 bases; junction bases outside the gene matches: 5. The DNA for the CDR3 is TGTGCCAGCAGCCCCGGGACAGGGACTTACAATGAGCAGTTCTTC. Translated: CASSPGTGTYNEQFF.

This clonotype was seen at least ten times. The chain has TRBV5-6 and TRBJ2-1; a possible D gene is TRBD2 (6 bases). CDR1 and CDR2 (germline): SGHDT, YYEEEE. V was trimmed by 6 bases and J by 8 bases, leaving 12 bases between them. CDR3 size: 12 residues. The CDR3 DNA reads as TGTGCCAGCACCCTGACTAGTGATGAGCAGTTCTTC. Protein sequence: CASTLTSDEQFF.

A few counts support this clonotype. This chain uses TRBV6-1 with TRBJ1-1; TRBD1 matches 7 bases. Germline values: CDR1 MNHNS, CDR2 SASEGT. This CDR3 is built from 14 residues. Trimming took 11 bases from V and 1 from J; bases not matched to a gene: 10. The CDR3 DNA is TGTGCCCATACAGGGGAAGGGGCGAACACTGAAGCTTTCTTT. The encoded protein is CAHTGEGANTEAFF.

This clonotype occurred a few times. The rearrangement uses TRBV9 and TRBJ2-2, with TRBD1 as a possible D gene (6 bases). Germline loops: CDR1 SGDLS, CDR2 YYNGEE. The CDR3 spans 13 residues. The V end lost 4 bases, the J end lost 7 bases, and 11 bases lay between the germline ends. The CDR3 DNA follows: TGTGCCAGCAGCTGGACAGCCGGCGGGGAGCTGTTTTTT. It translates to CASSWTAGGELFF.

This clonotype was found a few times. The chain joins TRBV7-2 to TRBJ1-4, with a possible D match to TRBD1 (5 bases). CDR1 is SGHTA, CDR2 FQGNSA, per germline. The V and J ends lost 3 bases and 7 bases respectively, with 9 bases between them. The CDR3 totals 13 residues. CDR3 residues: CASSFRVAEKLFF. The CDR3 DNA is TGTGCCAGCAGCTTCAGGGTTGCTGAAAAACTGTTTTTT.

This clonotype was observed at least ten times. This chain joins TRBV19 and TRBJ2-1; TRBD2 might be the D (6 bases). The germline V gene has CDR1 LNHDA and CDR2 SQIVND (reference sequence). The length of the CDR3 is 14 residues. Trimming cost V 8 bases and J 5 bases, with 16 bases left between them. For the CDR3, the DNA is TGTGCCAGTCGGATCCGGGGACTGAACAATGAGCAGTTCTTC. It encodes CASRIRGLNNEQFF.

The rearrangement joins TRBV6-2 or TRBV6-3 to TRBJ2-5, with TRBD1 identical over 7 bases. The J segment lost 4 bases and the V segment lost 6 bases, leaving 5 bases of the junction unmatched. The germline V gene encodes CDR1 MNHEY and CDR2 SVGEGT. The CDR3 extends over 13 amino acids. The CDR3: CASRIQGIETQYF. The CDR3 region has the DNA TGTGCCAGCAGGATACAGGGGATAGAGACCCAGTACTTC.

The rearrangement joins TRBV7-9 to TRBJ2-5; 7 nucleotides agree with TRBD2. CDR3 length: 14 amino acids. CDR1 SEHNR and CDR2 FQNEAQ come from the germline V gene (reference sequence). The V segment lost 5 bases and the J segment 5 bases; nucleotides outside the gene matches: 8. The CDR3 DNA sequence: TGTGCCAGCAGCGCCCTCGGAGCGGGGGAGACCCAGTACTTC. Protein product: CASSALGAGETQYF.

This chain links TRBV20-1 with TRBJ2-3, with D tentatively TRBD1 (5 bases). The CDR3 spans 13 residues. The V and J ends lost 3 bases and 2 bases respectively, with 9 bases between them. Germline values: CDR1 DFQATT, CDR2 SNEGSKA (reference sequence). The CDR3 region is CSARDTDTDTQYF. CDR3 coding DNA: TGCAGTGCTAGGGACACCGACACAGATACGCAGTATTTT.

This clonotype came up many times. The rearrangement links TRBV7-3 to TRBJ2-7; possible D gene TRBD1, 6 bases. This CDR3 is 13 amino acids long. Germline V gene lookup returns CDR1 SGHTA and CDR2 FQGTGA. V was cut by 4 bases and J by 3 bases, with 10 bases left in between. The chain's CDR3 is CASSYHRDYEQYF. As DNA, the CDR3 is TGTGCCAGCAGCTATCACAGGGACTACGAGCAGTACTTC.

V gene TRBV4-1 combines with J gene TRBJ2-7; TRBD1 might be the D (5 bases). The V end was cut by 3 bases, the J end by 0 bases, with 12 bases between. The germline V gene has CDR1 MGHRA and CDR2 YSYEKL. The length of the CDR3 is 15 residues. The CDR3 DNA follows: TGCGCCAGCAGCCAGACAGTCTTGAGCTCCTACGAGCAGTACGTC. It specifies CASSQTVLSSYEQYV.

This clonotype was found a few times. The chain couples TRBV5-1 to TRBJ2-7; D is perhaps TRBD1 (5 bases). Between the trimmed V and J ends, which lost 0 bases and 2 bases, there was a span of 9 bases. Germline lookup yields CDR1 SGHRS and CDR2 YFSETQ. This CDR3 is built from 14 residues. This chain's CDR3 is CASSLAAGTYEQYV. CDR3 DNA sequence: TGCGCCAGCAGCTTGGCGGCAGGGACCTACGAGCAGTACGTC.

This clonotype was seen repeatedly, ten times or more. This chain joins TRBV13 and TRBJ1-6; D may be TRBD1 (6 bases). This CDR3 spans 16 amino acids. Per the germline V gene, CDR1 is PRHDT and CDR2 is FYEKMQ (reference sequence). The V gene lost 5 bases and the J gene lost 10 bases, with 21 bases spanning the gap. The CDR3, as DNA: TGTGCCAGCAGCATAACGGGGGCCCTCCGGAGATCACCCCTCCACTTT. This codes for CASSITGALRRSPLHF.

This clonotype has only a few counts. V usage is TRBV20-1 and J usage is TRBJ1-5; D uncertain. Germline V gene lookup returns CDR1 DFQATT and CDR2 SNEGSKA (reference sequence). Trimming cost V 3 bases and J 0 bases, with 9 bases left between them. The CDR3 is 14 amino acids. CDR3 protein: CSASVGPSNQPQHF. The CDR3 DNA reads as TGCAGTGCTAGCGTAGGCCCTAGCAATCAGCCCCAGCATTTT.

The chain links TRBV20-1 to TRBJ1-1, with D uncertain. V was trimmed by 6 bases and J by 5 bases, leaving 13 bases between them. CDR3 length: 12 residues. Germline assignment: CDR1 DFQATT and CDR2 SNEGSKA (reference sequence). For the CDR3, the DNA is TGCAGTGCCTCGGTAGCCGATACTGAAGCTTTCTTT. Protein: CSASVADTEAFF.

The chain recombines TRBV2 with TRBJ2-7; D perhaps matches TRBD2 (5 bases). This CDR3 comprises 11 residues. CDR1 SNHLY and CDR2 FYNNEI come from the germline V gene. Trimming took off 5 bases at V and 9 bases at J, with 11 bases between the two ends. For the CDR3, the DNA is TGTGCCAGCAGTCGGGGATTTTGGCAGTACGTC. Protein sequence: CASSRGFWQYV.

This clonotype was picked up a small number of times. The V gene is TRBV7-2, the J gene TRBJ1-5; 7 bases fit TRBD1. J lost 7 bases, V lost 5 bases, and 8 bases had no gene match. This CDR3 spans 14 amino acids. Germline V gives CDR1 SGHTA, CDR2 FQGNSA. CDR3 in DNA: TGTGCCAGCAGCCGTAATCAGGGGGAGCAGCCCCAGCATTTT. Protein: CASSRNQGEQPQHF.

This clonotype showed up many times. The chain joins TRBV7-6 to TRBJ2-7; no clear D gene. The CDR3 sequence is 15 residues long. Germline CDR1 and CDR2: SGHVS and FNYEAQ. V shed 5 bases and J shed 5 bases, with 19 bases lying between them. CDR3 in amino acids: CASSPRPSVGDEQYV. The CDR3 DNA reads as TGTGCCAGCAGCCCCCGCCCCTCCGTTGGCGACGAGCAGTACGTC.